These T cell receptor beta chains were read from a single sample in a study of cytomegalovirus exposure and HLA in healthy donors. Some clones are missing from TCRdb's copy, which holds only in-frame ones; the method was immunoSEQ multiplex PCR. The repertoire holds around 70,000 clones, with 72% as singletons. The specimen was PBMCs. The receptors were sampled from a woman between 40 and 50 years old in good health and CMV-seropositive. Each CDR3 is given with its conserved first and last residue. D genes are given only for firm matches.

len: 17; d_gene: .; v_gene: TRBV5-1; j_gene: TRBJ2-3; CDR3aa: CASSLALGALITDTQYF
len: 13; d_gene: .; v_gene: TRBV6-5; j_gene: TRBJ2-2; CDR3aa: CASAPQYTGELFF
len: 15; d_gene: .; v_gene: TRBV5-6; j_gene: TRBJ1-4; CDR3aa: CASSLDRTTNEKLFF
len: 14; d_gene: .; v_gene: TRBV6-5; j_gene: TRBJ1-4; CDR3aa: CASSLQGMEEKLFF
len: 15; d_gene: TRBD2; v_gene: TRBV5-4; j_gene: TRBJ2-1; CDR3aa: CASSSLAGGYNEQFF
len: 15; d_gene: .; v_gene: TRBV11-1; j_gene: TRBJ1-5; CDR3aa: CASSSVGVSSAPQHF
len: 14; d_gene: TRBD2; v_gene: TRBV9; j_gene: TRBJ2-5; CDR3aa: CASSVAGGQETQYF
len: 12; d_gene: .; v_gene: TRBV6-5; j_gene: TRBJ1-6; CDR3aa: CASSWLDSPLHF
len: 15; d_gene: TRBD2; v_gene: TRBV5-4; j_gene: TRBJ2-5; CDR3aa: CASSFGGWYQETQYF
len: 14; d_gene: .; v_gene: TRBV7-9; j_gene: TRBJ1-5; CDR3aa: CASSSGHSNQPQHF
len: 13; d_gene: .; v_gene: TRBV29-1; j_gene: TRBJ1-2; CDR3aa: CSVHTGSDYGYTF
len: 16; d_gene: .; v_gene: TRBV11-2; j_gene: TRBJ1-1; CDR3aa: CASRRLRGRTYVGAFF
len: 17; d_gene: .; v_gene: TRBV6-7; j_gene: TRBJ1-1; CDR3aa: CASSSRTGGGMNTEAFF
len: 13; d_gene: .; v_gene: TRBV6-1; j_gene: TRBJ2-7; CDR3aa: CASRHPGFYEQYF
len: 15; d_gene: .; v_gene: TRBV15; j_gene: TRBJ2-5; CDR3aa: CATSRDRGWQETQYF
len: 15; d_gene: TRBD1; v_gene: TRBV6-5; j_gene: TRBJ1-1; CDR3aa: CASSRGQTGGTEAFF
len: 15; d_gene: TRBD1; v_gene: TRBV2; j_gene: TRBJ1-1; CDR3aa: CASSEAGQGVTEAFF
len: 17; d_gene: .; v_gene: TRBV23-1; j_gene: TRBJ1-4; CDR3aa: CASSRSLNEALNEKLFF
len: 13; d_gene: .; v_gene: TRBV5-1; j_gene: TRBJ1-1; CDR3aa: CASSVTTNTEAFF
len: 15; d_gene: .; v_gene: TRBV5-1; j_gene: TRBJ2-2; CDR3aa: CASSVRGGDTGELFF
len: 17; d_gene: TRBD2; v_gene: TRBV5-1; j_gene: TRBJ2-5; CDR3aa: CASSLAGGPSSQETQYF
len: 15; d_gene: TRBD2; v_gene: TRBV6-6; j_gene: TRBJ2-7; CDR3aa: CASRRRAGGTYEQYF
len: 15; d_gene: TRBD1; v_gene: TRBV9; j_gene: TRBJ2-5; CDR3aa: CASSLRGDSAETQYF
len: 14; d_gene: .; v_gene: TRBV4-1; j_gene: TRBJ1-2; CDR3aa: CASSLDSLPDGYTF
len: 15; d_gene: .; v_gene: TRBV5-4; j_gene: TRBJ2-6; CDR3aa: CASSFQVSGANVLTF
len: 18; d_gene: TRBD1; v_gene: TRBV6-1; j_gene: TRBJ2-6; CDR3aa: CASSDLQGDSSGANVLTF
len: 16; d_gene: .; v_gene: TRBV4-2; j_gene: TRBJ1-3; CDR3aa: CASSQDVTGSGNTIYF
len: 12; d_gene: .; v_gene: TRBV28; j_gene: TRBJ2-7; CDR3aa: CASSGDTGEQYF
len: 14; d_gene: TRBD2; v_gene: TRBV10-3; j_gene: TRBJ2-1; CDR3aa: CAIRAGARADEQFF
len: 14; d_gene: .; v_gene: TRBV6-5; j_gene: TRBJ2-7; CDR3aa: CASSFGVVGYEQYF
len: 15; d_gene: TRBD1; v_gene: TRBV18; j_gene: TRBJ1-1; CDR3aa: CASSPRGTGGPEAFF
len: 14; d_gene: .; v_gene: TRBV5-1; j_gene: TRBJ2-1; CDR3aa: CASSLDSSSNEQFF
len: 15; d_gene: TRBD1; v_gene: TRBV27; j_gene: TRBJ1-2; CDR3aa: CASSYTGTGFYGYTF
len: 17; d_gene: .; v_gene: TRBV7-8; j_gene: TRBJ2-7; CDR3aa: CASSQSGWVEGSYEQYF
len: 16; d_gene: .; v_gene: TRBV11-2; j_gene: TRBJ2-7; CDR3aa: CASSLDKSEVSYEQYF
len: 13; d_gene: .; v_gene: TRBV6-5; j_gene: TRBJ1-2; CDR3aa: CASSERGFGGYTF
len: 14; d_gene: .; v_gene: TRBV7-2; j_gene: TRBJ1-1; CDR3aa: CASSPTGIRTEAFF
len: 16; d_gene: TRBD2; v_gene: TRBV5-4; j_gene: TRBJ2-1; CDR3aa: CASSALTSGGDNEQFF
len: 22; d_gene: TRBD1; v_gene: TRBV5-1; j_gene: TRBJ2-1; CDR3aa: CASSLSKDPGQTKISSYNEQFF
len: 16; d_gene: .; v_gene: TRBV7-6; j_gene: TRBJ1-3; CDR3aa: CASSLEQPSSGNTIYF
len: 16; d_gene: TRBD2; v_gene: TRBV29-1; j_gene: TRBJ2-1; CDR3aa: CSVEGGLAGGLDGQFF
len: 13; d_gene: TRBD1; v_gene: TRBV6-5; j_gene: TRBJ1-2; CDR3aa: CASSRGQGYGYTF
len: 15; d_gene: TRBD2; v_gene: TRBV7-8; j_gene: TRBJ2-7; CDR3aa: CASSSQRGKSYEQYF
len: 15; d_gene: .; v_gene: TRBV4-1; j_gene: TRBJ1-5; CDR3aa: CASSPREARGQPQHF
len: 15; d_gene: TRBD1; v_gene: TRBV5-6; j_gene: TRBJ1-6; CDR3aa: CASSSGTGNNSPLHF
len: 16; d_gene: .; v_gene: TRBV5-8; j_gene: TRBJ1-5; CDR3aa: CASSQIERGSNQPQHF
len: 14; d_gene: .; v_gene: TRBV10-3; j_gene: TRBJ1-3; CDR3aa: CAIAPLGQGNTIYF
len: 14; d_gene: .; v_gene: TRBV7-8; j_gene: TRBJ2-7; CDR3aa: CASSFSGLSYEQYF
len: 15; d_gene: .; v_gene: TRBV10-3; j_gene: TRBJ1-5; CDR3aa: CAISRGEEGNQPQHF